This T cell receptor beta chain was profiled in a study of blood T cell repertoires in COVID-19. Germline V lookup: CDR1 SSHAT, CDR2 FNYEAQ (reference sequence). This CDR3 is built from 15 residues. Generated by immunoSEQ multiplex PCR, the TCRdb table keeps only in-frame clones and is missing some. The sample lists 100,000 to 110,000 clones, over 80% occurring once. Worth noting for this clone: Germline is not matched at one junction end, which may reflect a read error.

The chain combines TRBV7-7 with TRBJ1-3; 7 positions match TRBD1. This receptor was obtained from a man aged 45-60 years with active or convalescent COVID-19. Specimen: peripheral blood. DNA of the CDR3: TGTGCTAGCAGCTCCTGGACAGGCTCTGGAAACACCATATATTTT. It is translated as CASSSWTGSGNTIYF. The variable domain in full, with the rest retrieved from reference TRBV7-7 and TRBJ1-3, is GAGVSQSPRYKVTKRGQDVTLRCDPISSHATLYWYQQALGQGPEFLTYFNYEAQPDKSGLPSDRFSAERPEGSISTLTIQRTEQRDSAMYRCASSSWTGSGNTIYFGEGSWLTVV.